This TCR beta chain was obtained from a study of T cells in Graves' hyperthyroidism and ophthalmopathy. Study results and limitations: Researchers report that a 13 V-J model separated ophthalmopathy from stable hyperthyroidism.

Trimming removed 0 bases from V and 2 bases from J, with 11 bases in between. Germline lookup yields CDR1 DFQATT and CDR2 SNEGSKA (reference sequence). CDR3 size: 14 residues. Diagnoses used clinical symptoms, serum thyroxine and TRAb, thyroid ultrasound and orbital computed tomography. PBMCs were obtained from approximately 10 ml fresh peripheral blood. The CDR3 regions of TCR beta were amplified from RNA transcripts. An initial round of RT-PCR targeting the TCR CDR3 relied on the HTBI primer set. One entry per CDR3 protein results from TCRdb running MiXCR on the multiplex PCR reads. The sample carries a few hundred thousand distinct CDR3 sequences, roughly 13% recorded once. This clonotype was found many times. What it binds is unknown.

Specimen: blood. The chain uses TRBV20-1 and TRBJ2-7; the D gene is possibly TRBD1 (6 bases). The TCR originated in a woman aged 18 to 35 with Graves' hyperthyroidism. This chain's CDR3 is CSAREDGTPYEQYF. Written as DNA, the CDR3 is TGCAGTGCTAGAGAAGACGGGACACCCTACGAGCAGTACTTC.